These T cell receptor beta chains were read from a single sample in a study of identical twins. In TCRdb, the 5' RACE reads were re-called with MiXCR into one record per CDR3 protein. The sample has about 550,000 distinct CDR3 sequences, around 22% seen once. These data were also reused for a study on yellow fever vaccine responses in identical twins.

Sequencing was carried out using CD4+ T cells sorted from blood. These receptors were collected from a woman aged 18-30 years in good health. CDR3s include the opening cysteine and the closing phenylalanine or tryptophan. Each record gives: J gene, V gene, clone size, D gene, CDR3 protein, CDR3 DNA. D genes are given only for firm matches. The size of a clone is reported for some rows only, either as once, few or many, or as a class for expanded clones.

TRBJ2-2	TRBV5-6	many	TRBD1	CASSLEDRVAGELFF	TGTGCCAGCAGCTTAGAGGACAGGGTTGCCGGGGAGCTGTTTTTT
TRBJ2-3	TRBV12-3/TRBV12-4	.	.	CASTARYTDTQYF	TGTGCCAGCACCGCGCGATACACAGATACGCAGTATTTT
TRBJ1-1	TRBV20-1	once	.	CSARDGSRGTEAFF	TGCAGTGCTAGAGACGGAAGCCGCGGCACTGAAGCTTTCTTT
TRBJ2-2	TRBV9	.	.	CASSDPQAQYTGELFF	TGTGCCAGCAGCGATCCCCAGGCTCAATACACCGGGGAGCTGTTTTTT
TRBJ2-5	TRBV12-3/TRBV12-4	few	.	CASSLEDMLTQYF	TGTGCCAGCAGTTTAGAGGATATGCTCACCCAGTACTTC
TRBJ1-4	TRBV6-1	few	.	CASSPQGSYNEKLFF	TGTGCCAGCAGTCCACAGGGTTCCTATAATGAAAAACTGTTTTTT
TRBJ1-2	TRBV16	.	.	CASSRDGQGGYGYTF	TGTGCCAGCAGCCGGGACGGCCAGGGAGGTTATGGCTACACCTTC
TRBJ1-4	TRBV18	few	TRBD1	CASSPTQTGSNEKLFF	TGTGCCAGCTCACCAACCCAGACAGGGTCTAATGAAAAACTGTTTTTT
TRBJ2-1	TRBV18	.	.	CASSPAVTNNEQFF	TGTGCCAGCTCACCGGCTGTAACGAACAATGAGCAGTTCTTC
TRBJ1-1	TRBV5-1	few	.	CASRNGQGDTEAFF	TGCGCCAGCAGAAACGGACAAGGTGACACTGAAGCTTTCTTT
TRBJ2-1	TRBV20-1	few	.	CSAPTPGSGPNEQFF	TGCAGTGCCCCGACCCCGGGTAGTGGGCCCAATGAGCAGTTCTTC
TRBJ2-3	TRBV7-6	.	TRBD2	CASSSTGLAGGDTQYF	TGTGCCAGCAGCTCAACAGGACTAGCGGGAGGGGATACGCAGTATTTT
TRBJ2-7	TRBV12-3/TRBV12-4	few	TRBD2	CASSGGRVYEQYF	TGTGCCAGCAGTGGAGGGAGGGTCTACGAGCAGTACTTC
TRBJ2-5	TRBV6-1	few	.	CASRERVRETQYF	TGTGCCAGCAGGGAAAGGGTCAGGGAGACCCAGTACTTC
TRBJ2-1	TRBV12-3/TRBV12-4	many	.	CASRPQAPPGNEQFF	TGTGCCAGCAGACCACAGGCCCCGCCGGGCAATGAGCAGTTCTTC
TRBJ1-2	TRBV12-3/TRBV12-4	.	.	CAISFGGSNYGYTF	TGTGCCATCAGTTTCGGGGGGAGTAACTATGGCTACACCTTC
TRBJ2-2	TRBV11-2	.	TRBD2	CASSPRTSGSLTGELFF	TGTGCCAGCAGCCCCCGGACTAGCGGGAGCCTCACCGGGGAGCTGTTTTTT
TRBJ2-3	TRBV3-1	few	TRBD2	CASSQGTGTRGTDTQYF	TGTGCCAGCAGCCAAGGTACCGGGACTAGAGGGACAGATACGCAGTATTTT
TRBJ1-4	TRBV5-1	few	.	CASSLRENNEKLFF	TGCGCCAGCAGCTTACGGGAGAATAATGAAAAACTGTTTTTT
TRBJ1-1	TRBV5-1	.	TRBD1	CASSSETGGWNTEAFF	TGCGCCAGCAGCTCCGAGACAGGGGGCTGGAACACTGAAGCTTTCTTT
TRBJ2-1	TRBV6-2/TRBV6-3	.	TRBD2	CASSYGLAGTTYNEQFF	TGTGCCAGCAGTTACGGACTAGCGGGAACTACCTACAATGAGCAGTTCTTC
TRBJ2-3	TRBV6-1	.	TRBD2	CASSPSGTSGGTDTQYF	TGTGCCAGCAGCCCGTCCGGGACTAGCGGGGGCACAGATACGCAGTATTTT
TRBJ2-1	TRBV15	.	.	CATSRDPDGEQFF	TGTGCCACCAGCAGAGACCCGGACGGTGAGCAGTTCTTC
TRBJ1-4	TRBV29-1	few	.	CSTWTVGEKLFF	TGCAGTACATGGACAGTCGGGGAAAAACTGTTTTTT
TRBJ1-5	TRBV15	few	TRBD1	CATSRGDSNNQPQHF	TGTGCCACCAGCAGAGGGGACAGCAACAATCAGCCCCAGCATTTT
TRBJ2-3	TRBV20-1	.	TRBD1	CSAARDRVSDTQYF	TGCAGTGCTGCCCGGGACAGGGTTTCAGATACGCAGTATTTT
TRBJ2-1	TRBV5-8	.	.	CASSYTGLLNSNNEQFF	TGTGCCAGCAGCTACACAGGGCTTCTGAACTCTAACAATGAGCAGTTCTTC
TRBJ1-5	TRBV2	few	.	CASSAYNQPQHF	TGTGCCAGCAGCGCATACAATCAGCCCCAGCATTTT
TRBJ2-7	TRBV12-3/TRBV12-4	few	.	CASSVQNSYEQYF	TGTGCCAGCAGTGTACAGAACTCCTACGAGCAGTACTTC
TRBJ1-6	TRBV28	.	.	CASGGIYSPLHF	TGTGCCAGCGGGGGTATATATTCACCCCTCCACTTT
TRBJ2-5	TRBV4-2	few	.	CASSQARGKETQYF	TGTGCCAGCAGCCAAGCGCGGGGAAAAGAGACCCAGTACTTC
TRBJ2-5	TRBV11-3	.	TRBD2	CASSLVVAGGETQYF	TGTGCCAGCAGCTTAGTAGTAGCGGGAGGAGAGACCCAGTACTTC
TRBJ1-1	TRBV5-1	.	.	CASSLEGWENTEAFF	TGCGCCAGCAGCTTGGAAGGTTGGGAGAACACTGAAGCTTTCTTT
TRBJ2-4	TRBV5-1	.	TRBD1	CASSFGQGADIQYF	TGCGCCAGCAGCTTTGGACAGGGCGCGGACATTCAGTACTTC
TRBJ1-5	TRBV27	.	.	CASSLAVGLGQPQHF	TGTGCCAGCAGTTTAGCGGTAGGGTTGGGTCAGCCCCAGCATTTT
TRBJ1-2	TRBV12-3/TRBV12-4	.	.	CATGGRGQNYGYTF	TGTGCCACCGGGGGCAGGGGCCAAAACTATGGCTACACCTTC
TRBJ1-2	TRBV4-1	.	.	CASSQDRTSAGYGYTF	TGCGCCAGCAGCCAAGATCGGACGTCCGCGGGCTATGGCTACACCTTC
TRBJ2-2	TRBV12-3/TRBV12-4	.	TRBD1	CASSPDRATGELFF	TGTGCCAGCAGCCCTGACAGGGCCACCGGGGAGCTGTTTTTT
TRBJ2-5	TRBV5-1	few	.	CASSPGTRGAQETQYF	TGCGCCAGCAGCCCTGGGACGCGCGGTGCACAAGAGACCCAGTACTTC
TRBJ1-5	TRBV28	few	TRBD1	CASSTGGDNQPQHF	TGTGCCAGCAGTACAGGGGGGGATAATCAGCCCCAGCATTTT
TRBJ2-1	TRBV5-1	many	.	CASSGIMSSYNEQFF	TGCGCCAGCAGCGGTATTATGAGCTCCTACAATGAGCAGTTCTTC
TRBJ1-2	TRBV6-1	.	.	CASSVGRGAGYGYTF	TGTGCCAGCAGTGTAGGGAGGGGGGCCGGTTATGGCTACACCTTC
TRBJ2-5	TRBV5-6	.	.	CASSQALGQETQYF	TGTGCCAGCAGTCAGGCTCTCGGACAAGAGACCCAGTACTTC
TRBJ2-7	TRBV5-1	.	.	CASSPDLSYEQYF	TGCGCCAGCAGCCCCGACCTCTCCTACGAGCAGTACTTC
TRBJ2-7	TRBV7-1	.	.	CASSSPLRDRKTGLPIPIYEQYF	TGCGCCAGCAGCTCGCCGCTACGGGACAGAAAAACGGGACTACCCATCCCAATTTACGAGCAGTACTTC
TRBJ1-3	TRBV12-3/TRBV12-4	.	.	CASSLVELGNTIYF	TGTGCCAGCAGTTTAGTCGAGCTCGGAAACACCATATATTTT
TRBJ1-4	TRBV3-1	.	.	CASSQTATNEKLFF	TGTGCCAGCAGCCAGACAGCAACTAATGAAAAACTGTTTTTT
TRBJ1-4	TRBV12-3/TRBV12-4	few	.	CASTPGPEKLFF	TGTGCCTCAACCCCAGGGCCAGAAAAACTGTTTTTT
TRBJ2-1	TRBV20-1	few	TRBD2	CRATSGLYNEQFF	TGCAGGGCGACTAGCGGGCTCTACAATGAGCAGTTCTTC
TRBJ2-2	TRBV12-3/TRBV12-4	once	.	CASQYGGVGELFF	TGTGCCAGCCAGTATGGAGGTGTCGGGGAGCTGTTTTTT
TRBJ2-3	TRBV2	many	TRBD2	CASSDTSGSSDTQYF	TGTGCCAGCAGTGATACTAGCGGGAGCAGTGATACGCAGTATTTT
TRBJ2-5	TRBV28	.	.	CASSPPFGQGETQYF	TGTGCCAGCAGTCCCCCCTTCGGACAAGGAGAGACCCAGTACTTC
TRBJ2-3	TRBV7-3	many	.	CASSPRGLSTDTQYF	TGTGCCAGCAGCCCCCGTGGGTTGAGCACAGATACGCAGTATTTT